This TCR beta chain is drawn from a study of T cells in women clearing cervical HPV infection. Details on this clone: The read falls 3 residues short of the CDR3 end, and the missing part is taken from the germline J gene.

The CDR3 contains 15 residues. Losses at the gene ends were 4 bases for V and 4 bases for J; bases not matched to a gene: 7. CDR1 and CDR2 from the germline V gene are SSHAT and FNYEAQ (reference sequence). Measured with immunoSEQ multiplex PCR; TCRdb has only the in-frame clones, and not every one. Reported are tens of thousands of clones; the ten largest clones contain 8.5% to 14%. The gene calls are TRBV7-7 and TRBJ2-5; 9 bases agree with TRBD2. This sequence was found in a woman aged 18 to 75 with a cervical HPV16 infection that either progressed to CIN3+ or cleared (not recorded which). The source material was blood buffy coat. The chain's CDR3 is CASSSNSGRGETQYF. The DNA read from the CDR3 is TGTGCCAGCAGCTCCAATAGCGGGAGAGGAGAGACC.